This paragraph reports one TCR beta chain. A single count supports this clone. Its recognized antigen is unknown. Within one base of it there is no much larger clone, and no base qualities were kept. Using the deep immunoSEQ assay, TCR CDR3 regions were amplified from genomic DNA by multiplex PCR. Genomic DNA extracted from each cell subset was distributed evenly over all wells of several immunoSEQ 96-well plates, and each plate served as one replicate. For unsorted PBMC, roughly 330 ng genomic DNA, equal to 25,000 to 35,000 T cell genomes, was loaded into each replicate PCR. Ten immunoSEQ deep assay plates were used to sequence the unsorted PBMC genomic DNA. The purified libraries were quantified using a Qubit 3.0 fluorometer, sized with a Bioanalyzer 2100, and then quantified again using the KAPA Library Quantification kit. Every immunoSEQ 96-well plate was sequenced on a separate single-read 150-cycle Illumina NextSeq 550 flow cell. As for the authors' bioinformatics: Because the immunoSEQ output included only junctional sequences and no quality scores, the filtering could not be the same as the filtering used for full-length reads. To assign V/J genes and CDR3, sequences were annotated against IMGT germline references using PyIR, a Python wrapper for IgBLAST v1.9. Reads were filtered out if the reads had weak V/J assignments (E-value above 1e-6), no CDR3, stop codons, out-of-frame junctions, or ambiguous translated residues. V3J clonotypes were defined as sequences sharing the same inferred V gene, J gene, and CDR3 amino acid sequence. To compute the percentage overlap between repertoires, the number of shared unique clonotypes was divided by the size of the smaller repertoire. Repertoire richness was assessed with RTK rarefaction, the Chao1 estimator, and Recon v2.1 estimates of unobserved clonotypes. The source is immuneACCESS, and TCRdb retained only in-frame sequences with V and J called. Part of the clones is not carried over; for the studies checked, unresolved V genes explain less than half of this, and the remainder is unexplained. V, J and clone size are those of that table, while D and trimming were read from the DNA. The sample table records fewer than 500,000 clones; 75% to 80% of these occur just once. Jointly, the top ten make up around 12% of the sample.

The V end loses 5 bases and the J end loses 6 bases, and a stretch of 14 bases separates them. Inclusive of the bounding cysteine and phenylalanine, the CDR3 is 14 residues long. Just the 42-base CDR3 DNA is kept, in frame starting at base 1. The germline V gene gives CDR1 as MDHEN and CDR2 as SYDVKM. This sample is part of a study of shared clonotypes between healthy human individuals (dated by TCRdb to the early 2020s). For the study in its entirety: The cohort included three men and a couple of women between 18 and 49 years of age. The study deeply sequenced blood TCR repertoires of five healthy adults to estimate repertoire size and the extent of clonotype sharing between individuals. To increase sequencing depth and limit assay-specific biases, different laboratories used diverse techniques to prepare libraries and sequence TCR repertoires. Per donor, leukapheresis produced somewhere between about 0.8 and 9 billion PBMCs.

The donors were healthy, HIV-negative adults with no recently reported acute infections or vaccinations. All donors were Caucasian adults living in Nashville, Tennessee, USA. For unsorted samples, about 87 million PBMCs were counted, and genomic DNA was extracted using the QIAamp DNA Blood Mini kit. Blood was collected by leukapheresis, and PBMCs were isolated by Ficoll-Histopaque density gradient centrifugation and then cryopreserved in liquid nitrogen vapor phase. Study-wide findings and limitations: Sampling was limited to blood, and TCR repertoires in tissue likely differ from TCR repertoires in blood. The genetic and exposure-history diversity represented was limited by the small number of donors. Based on pairwise subsampling, the degree of clonotype sharing among donors was expected to be affected by sequencing depth.

The sequence joins TRBV28 to TRBJ2-1, with the identity of the D gene unclear. The receptor comes from a middle-aged woman in good health. Some clones in this sample may be carry-over from other donors' samples. Input material: PBMCs. The CDR3 region has the sequence CASSHLGTGNEQFF. The DNA sequence is TGTGCCAGCAGTCACTTAGGAACGGGCAATGAGCAGTTCTTC.